This TCR beta chain stems from a study of CD8+CD57+ T cells in acquired aplastic anemia. The study, taken as a whole, reports: Found in both controls and patients were around 31 CD8+ CDR3 sequences.

Of note for this clonotype: Its antigen is not identified.

The CDR3 loop spans 14 amino acids. Germline V gene data show CDR1 as SGHTA and CDR2 as FQGNSA. Deletions cut 1 base from V and 5 bases from J, with 8 bases between. Genomic DNA served as template for TCR beta VDJ and CDR3 profiling. TCRdb redid the calling of the reads with MiXCR, one entry per CDR3 protein. In the table there are under 350,000 distinct CDR3 sequences, approximately 56% of which are singletons. The sequenced sample was sorted CD4+, CD8+, or CD8+CD57+ T cells (not recorded which) from PBMCs. The sequence derives from a human donor with severe aplastic anemia or a healthy control (not recorded which). This chain uses TRBV7-2 with TRBJ1-4; weak D call: TRBD1 (5 bases). CDR3 loop: CASSLVRGNEKLFF. In DNA, the CDR3 is TGTGCCAGCAGCTTAGTCCGGGGGAATGAAAAACTGTTTTTT.